This TCR beta chain was observed in a study of regulatory T cells in long-lasting Graves disease. Study-wide results and caveats: Persistent cases of Graves' showed reduced TCR diversity relative to newly diagnosed patients. Persistent cases favored TRBV28, TRBJ1-2 and TRBJ2-5.

The V and J ends lost 5 bases and 4 bases, in that order; junction bases with no gene match: 10. CDR3 length: 15 residues. Germline V lookup: CDR1 DFQATT, CDR2 SNEGSKA (reference sequence). Investigators prepared the TCR beta libraries by applying iRepertoire HTBI primers and Arm-PCR of CDR3 regions. A single record per CDR3 protein comes from TCRdb applying MiXCR to the multiplex PCR reads. This sample carries 450,000 to 500,000 distinct CDR3 sequences, about a sixth of them seen once, and the ten largest clones take more than 10%. Time point given: newly diagnosed GD, antithyroid drugs for less than 3 months. Scientists built the TCR library using RNA that was extracted from PBMCs. This clonotype was counted at least ten times. Its antigen is as yet unknown. These same records also appear under a second study, on T cells in Graves' hyperthyroidism and ophthalmopathy.

This sample comprised peripheral blood mononuclear cells (PBMCs), obtained at new diagnosis, from a patient treated with antithyroid drugs. The clonotype was recovered from a man aged 35-49 years with Graves disease. V usage is TRBV20-1 and J usage is TRBJ2-1, with 8 bases lining up with TRBD2. DNA of the CDR3: TGCAGTGCTCCTCGCGGGGGGAATCAGTACAATGAGCAGTTCTTC. Translation gives CSAPRGGNQYNEQFF.